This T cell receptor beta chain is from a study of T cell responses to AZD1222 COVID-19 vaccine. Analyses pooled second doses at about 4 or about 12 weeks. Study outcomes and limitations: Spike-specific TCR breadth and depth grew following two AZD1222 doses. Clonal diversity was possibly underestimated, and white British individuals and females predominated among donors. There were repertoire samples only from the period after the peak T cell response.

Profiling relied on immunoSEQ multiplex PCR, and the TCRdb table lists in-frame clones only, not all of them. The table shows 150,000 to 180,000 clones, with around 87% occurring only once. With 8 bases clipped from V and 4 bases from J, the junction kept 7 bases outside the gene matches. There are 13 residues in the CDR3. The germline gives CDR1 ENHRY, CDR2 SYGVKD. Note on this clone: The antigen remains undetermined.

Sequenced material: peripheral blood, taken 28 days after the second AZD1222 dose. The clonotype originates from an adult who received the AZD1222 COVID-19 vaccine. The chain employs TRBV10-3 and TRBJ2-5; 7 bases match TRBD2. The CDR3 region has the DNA TGTGCCATCGCCCCGGGGGGACCAGAGACCCAGTACTTC. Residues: CAIAPGGPETQYF.